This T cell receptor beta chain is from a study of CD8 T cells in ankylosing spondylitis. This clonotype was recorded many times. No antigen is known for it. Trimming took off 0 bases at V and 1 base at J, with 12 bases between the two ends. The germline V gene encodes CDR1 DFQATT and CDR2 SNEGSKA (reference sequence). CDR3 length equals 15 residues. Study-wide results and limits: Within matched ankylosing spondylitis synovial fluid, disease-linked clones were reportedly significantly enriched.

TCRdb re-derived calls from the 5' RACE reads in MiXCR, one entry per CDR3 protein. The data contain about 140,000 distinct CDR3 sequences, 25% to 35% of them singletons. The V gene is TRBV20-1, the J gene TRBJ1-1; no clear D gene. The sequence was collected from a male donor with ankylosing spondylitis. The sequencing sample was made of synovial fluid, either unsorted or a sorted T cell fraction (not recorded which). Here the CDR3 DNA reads TGCAGTGCTAGAGATCCGGGTCGCCCGAACACTGAAGCTTTCTTT. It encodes CSARDPGRPNTEAFF.